One sample yielded the 21 T cell receptor beta chains listed below, sequenced in a study of glioma-infiltrating T cells after dendritic cell vaccination. As for time point: after dendritic cell vaccination, including at tumor progression/relapse. Assay used: immunoSEQ multiplex PCR; TCRdb lists only in-frame clones, some missing. The data show 90,000 or so clones, with 75% to 85% seen just once and approximately 2.1% held by the top ten. The sequences come from blood, collected after dendritic cell vaccination. The source is a human donor with glioblastoma.

The CDR3 DNA follows: TGTGCCAGCAGGGGGTGGCTAGCGGGAGGCTACGAGCAGTACGTC. The encoded protein is CASRGWLAGGYEQYV. This chain links TRBV27 with TRBJ2-7, with 11 positions matching TRBD2. J gave up 3 bases and V 6 bases, and 7 bases lay outside the gene matches. The CDR3 contains 15 residues. Germline assignment: CDR1 MNHEY and CDR2 SMNVEV (reference sequence).

This chain joins TRBV6-5 and TRBJ1-1; 7 nucleotides align to TRBD1. Germline CDR1 and CDR2: MNHEY and SVGAGI. J was trimmed by 0 bases and V by 5 bases; bases with no gene match: 3. This CDR3 is built from 14 residues. The CDR3 DNA is TGTGCCAGCAGTAGGGACAGTATGAACACTGAAGCTTTCTTT. Amino acids: CASSRDSMNTEAFF.

The chain carries TRBV7-9 and TRBJ2-2; 7 bases align to TRBD1. CDR3 length equals 15 residues. With V trimmed by 1 base and J by 7 bases, 6 bases remained unmatched. Per the germline V gene, CDR1 is SEHNR and CDR2 is FQNEAQ (reference sequence). The CDR3 here is CASSLGTGVGGELFF. The CDR3 nucleotides read TGTGCCAGCAGCTTAGGCACAGGGGTAGGCGGGGAGCTGTTTTTT.

The chain couples TRBV2 to TRBJ2-1, with D possibly being TRBD1 (5 bases). The CDR3 length is 15 residues. The V end lost 6 bases, the J end lost 1 base, and 13 bases lay between the germline ends. CDR1 is SNHLY and CDR2 is FYNNEI in the germline V gene. The CDR3 reads CASSSGHISYNEQFF. The DNA for the CDR3 is TGTGCCAGCAGCTCCGGACACATTTCCTACAATGAGCAGTTCTTC.

V and J are TRBV19 and TRBJ1-4, with 10 bases matching TRBD1. V shed 6 bases and J 4 bases; nucleotides not matched to a gene: 5. Looked up from germline, CDR1 is LNHDA and CDR2 is SQIVND (reference sequence). The CDR3 spans 15 residues. The chain's CDR3 is CASRARDRGNEKLFF. The CDR3 nucleotides read TGTGCCAGTAGAGCCCGGGACAGGGGTAATGAAAAACTGTTTTTT.

The rearrangement uses TRBV2 and TRBJ2-7; D call uncertain. The V and J ends lost 4 bases and 0 bases respectively, with 19 bases between them. Germline lookup yields CDR1 SNHLY and CDR2 FYNNEI. The CDR3 totals 17 residues. The CDR3 spells CASSGGWSHSHSYEQYF. CDR3 bases: TGTGCCAGCAGTGGCGGTTGGAGCCACTCCCACTCCTACGAGCAGTACTTC.

The gene calls are TRBV25-1 and TRBJ1-2, with TRBD1 as a possible D gene (5 bases). V dropped 4 bases and J dropped 5 bases, with 14 bases sitting between them. In germline, CDR1 is MGHDK, CDR2 SYGVNS. The CDR3 consists of 14 residues. CDR3 bases: TGTGCCAGCAGTGGCCCCAGTGCAGGGTATGGCTACACCTTC. Translated: CASSGPSAGYGYTF.

This clone was found once. The chain recombines TRBV2 with TRBJ2-1; maybe TRBD1 (8 bases). CDR1 SNHLY and CDR2 FYNNEI come from the germline V gene. The CDR3 consists of 16 residues. The V end was cut by 3 bases, the J end by 4 bases, with 16 bases between. For the CDR3, the DNA is TGTGCCAGCAGTGAGTTAGGACAGGGACTATACAATGAGCAGTTCTTC. Encoded protein: CASSELGQGLYNEQFF.

This clone was seen a handful of times. The chain uses TRBV13 and TRBJ2-3; 7 bases agree with TRBD1. Germline trimming cut 3 bases from V and 6 bases from J; bases unmatched to any gene: 6. This CDR3 comprises 14 residues. Germline CDR1 PRHDT, CDR2 FYEKMQ (reference sequence). This CDR3 is CASSFRQGADTQYF. The DNA of the CDR3 is TGTGCCAGCAGCTTTAGACAGGGTGCGGATACGCAGTATTTT.

The chain combines TRBV30 with TRBJ2-1; D might be TRBD2 (5 bases). The germline gives CDR1 GTSNPN, CDR2 SVGIG (reference sequence). The CDR3 has 17 residues. Trimming stripped 2 bases from V and 3 bases from J, with 20 bases between. The CDR3 loop reads CAWSISLGRGFYNEQFF. DNA of the CDR3: TGTGCCTGGAGTATCTCCTTAGGGAGAGGGTTCTACAATGAGCAGTTCTTC.

This chain uses TRBV7-9 with TRBJ1-2, with TRBD1 matching 7 bases. V lost 5 bases, J lost 6 bases, and 6 bases stayed unmatched. The CDR3 runs 13 residues. Germline assignment: CDR1 SEHNR and CDR2 FQNEAQ (reference sequence). In DNA form, the CDR3 reads TGTGCCAGCAGCCCAGGGACAGAGGATGGCTACACCTTC. Protein product: CASSPGTEDGYTF. The whole variable domain, remainder taken from reference TRBV7-9 and TRBJ1-2, is DTGVSQNPRHKITKRGQNVTFRCDPISEHNRLYWYRQTLGQGPEFLTYFQNEAQLEKSRLLSDRFSAERPKGSFSTLEIQRTEQGDSAMYLCASSPGTEDGYTFGSGTRLTVV.

This clone was seen a handful of times. The chain uses TRBV6-1 and TRBJ1-5; TRBD1 aligns across 9 bases. V lost 2 bases to trimming and J lost 6 bases; unmatched junction nucleotides: 8. Germline CDR1 is MNHNS and CDR2 is SASEGT. This CDR3 spans 16 amino acids. DNA of the CDR3: TGTGCCAGCAGTGAACCGGGACAGGGAAAGGGTCAGCCCCAGCATTTT. Amino acid sequence: CASSEPGQGKGQPQHF.

This chain uses TRBV7-9 with TRBJ1-2, with 7 bases aligning to TRBD1. This CDR3 has 14 residues. With 4 bases clipped from V and 8 bases from J, the junction kept 10 bases outside the gene matches. The V gene's germline CDR1 is SEHNR and CDR2 FQNEAQ (reference sequence). The CDR3 region is CASSSGKRGQGYTF. The CDR3 DNA reads TGTGCCAGCAGCTCTGGGAAGAGGGGGCAAGGCTACACCTTC.

The gene calls are TRBV4-1 and TRBJ1-2; 10 bases are shared with TRBD1. CDR1 and CDR2 from the germline V gene are MGHRA and YSYEKL. The CDR3 sequence is 18 residues long. V shed 0 bases, J shed 4 bases, and the junction held 11 bases outside the gene matches. The CDR3 spells CASSQEGQGGRVGYGYTF. The CDR3 DNA follows: TGCGCCAGCAGCCAAGAAGGACAGGGGGGAAGAGTAGGCTATGGCTACACCTTC.

The chain carries TRBV7-9 and TRBJ1-4; no clear D gene. Trimming stripped 2 bases from V and 5 bases from J, with 9 bases between. CDR1 SEHNR and CDR2 FQNEAQ come from the germline V gene (reference sequence). CDR3 size: 14 residues. The CDR3 bases are TGTGCCAGCAGCTTACGGGGTGCCAATGAAAAACTGTTTTTT. Translating it yields CASSLRGANEKLFF.

The chain is built from TRBV19 and TRBJ1-5; weak D call: TRBD1 (5 bases). The CDR3 is made up of 12 amino acids. The V gene's germline CDR1 is LNHDA and CDR2 SQIVND (reference sequence). V was trimmed by 7 bases and J by 5 bases, leaving 9 bases between them. CDR3 protein: CASKRGDQPQHF. The CDR3 DNA sequence: TGTGCCAGTAAGCGGGGCGATCAGCCCCAGCATTTT.

This clone showed up just a few times. The chain links TRBV20-1 to TRBJ2-3; D ambiguous. The CDR3 is 11 amino acids. V dropped 4 bases and J dropped 3 bases, with 5 bases sitting between them. Looked up from germline, CDR1 is DFQATT and CDR2 is SNEGSKA (reference sequence). The CDR3 here is CSAIKTDTQYF. The CDR3 bases are TGCAGTGCTATCAAAACAGATACGCAGTATTTT.

The gene calls are TRBV7-2 and TRBJ2-3; TRBD1 agrees at 7 bases. The V gene end was trimmed by 2 bases and the J gene end by 5 bases; junction bases not matched to a gene: 7. The length of the CDR3 is 15 residues. Germline lookup yields CDR1 SGHTA and CDR2 FQGNSA. As DNA, the CDR3 is TGTGCCAGCAGCTTAAAGGGGGCCCAAAGAGATACGCAGTATTTT. Translated: CASSLKGAQRDTQYF.

The chain couples TRBV7-6 to TRBJ2-7; 7 bases are shared with TRBD1. The germline CDR1 and CDR2 sequences are SGHVS and FNYEAQ. CDR3 length: 12 residues. V shed 6 bases and J 3 bases; nucleotides not matched to a gene: 2. The CDR3 DNA is TGTGCCAGCAGGGGGGACAGCTACGAGCAGTACTTC. Translation: CASRGDSYEQYF.

The chain is built from TRBV5-1 and TRBJ2-3, with TRBD1 matching over 8 bases. Germline lookup yields CDR1 SGHRS and CDR2 YFSETQ. CDR3 length: 16 residues. V lost 0 bases and J lost 4; bases outside the gene matches: 7. CDR3 region: CASSLVAGGSADTQYF. For the CDR3, the DNA is TGCGCCAGCAGCTTGGTAGCAGGGGGCAGTGCAGATACGCAGTATTTT.

The chain couples TRBV5-4 to TRBJ1-2; D may be TRBD1 (6 bases). This CDR3 comprises 14 residues. Germline V gene sequence: CDR1 SGHNT, CDR2 YYREEE (reference sequence). Deletions cut 0 bases from V and 8 bases from J, with 14 bases between. CDR3 nucleotides: TGTGCCAGCAGCTTGGGGGACACTCGTACCGGCTACACCTTC. Its translation is CASSLGDTRTGYTF.